This T cell receptor (beta chain) was documented in a study of cytomegalovirus exposure and HLA in healthy donors. Study context: Prior work identified 95 million to 120 million unique TCR beta sequences in 150 million to 200 million T cells. Study-level results: Cytomegalovirus association was assigned to more than 150 TCR beta chains.

Use of 60 Vbeta and 13 Jbeta primers characterized the PCR. Measured with immunoSEQ multiplex PCR; TCRdb has only the in-frame clones, and not every one. This table holds about 130,000 clones, around 85% found once. Germline V gene sequence: CDR1 SGHTA, CDR2 FQGTGA. CDR3 length equals 19 residues. Between the trimmed V and J ends, which lost 3 bases and 4 bases, there was a span of 27 bases. A remark on this clone: Its antigen remains unidentified.

The specimen was PBMCs. The chain carries TRBV7-3 and TRBJ1-1; a weak D match, TRBD1 (6 bases). The TCR sequence derives from a woman in her twenties or thirties in good health and CMV-seropositive. The CDR3 region is CASSFNGGGLPWRRTEAFF. CDR3 coding DNA: TGTGCCAGCAGCTTTAACGGCGGGGGGCTCCCTTGGCGGCGCACTGAAGCTTTCTTT.